These 9 T cell receptor beta chains originate from one sample sequenced in a study of T cell repertoires in cytomegalovirus infection. Each CDR3 protein is one row after TCRdb ran MiXCR on the reads. The data show 640,000 or so distinct CDR3 sequences, around 32% seen once. Their specific antigens are unknown. The material sequenced was cultured PBMCs, taken from culture after CMV antigen stimulation. The receptors come from a human donor in good health (CMV status not recorded). Some clones in this sample may be carry-over from other donors' samples.

The sample holds a few counts of this clonotype. This chain uses TRBV7-2 with TRBJ2-7; 13 positions agree with TRBD2. Germline V gene lookup returns CDR1 SGHTA and CDR2 FQGNSA. Trimming removed 5 bases from V and 3 bases from J; junction bases left unmatched: 7. The CDR3 consists of 16 residues. In DNA form, the CDR3 reads TGTGCCAGCAGCCCCCGCCGGACTAGCGGGAGCTACGAGCAGTACTTC. Its translation is CASSPRRTSGSYEQYF.

Only a few counts were recorded for this clonotype. The V gene is TRBV7-2, the J gene TRBJ2-2, with D tentatively TRBD2 (6 bases). CDR1 is SGHTA, CDR2 FQGNSA, per germline. The CDR3 totals 16 residues. The V end was cut by 5 bases, the J end by 1 base, with 14 bases between. In DNA form, the CDR3 reads TGTGCCAGCAGCCGAGCTCGGGGAGGGAACACCGGGGAGCTGTTTTTT. Translation: CASSRARGGNTGELFF.

Points on this clonotype: The junction departs from the called germline gene at one end, perhaps through a read error. This sequence joins TRBV5-1 and TRBJ2-1, with D uncertain. The CDR3 loop spans 14 amino acids. Germline V lookup: CDR1 SGHRS, CDR2 YFSETQ. CDR3 in amino acids: CTSSLVQVSGEQFF. The CDR3 nucleotides read TGCACCAGCAGCTTGGTTCAGGTTTCCGGTGAGCAGTTCTTC.

The rearrangement links TRBV12-3 or TRBV12-4 to TRBJ1-4, with D possibly matching TRBD1 (5 bases). This CDR3 is 16 amino acids long. V was cut by 4 bases and J by 2 bases, with 14 bases left in between. The CDR3 here is CASSWGGGRTNEKLFF. For the CDR3, the DNA is TGTGCCAGCAGTTGGGGGGGTGGGAGGACTAATGAAAAACTGTTTTTT.

The chain is built from TRBV6-1 and TRBJ2-1; D gene ambiguous. Germline CDR1 MNHNS, CDR2 SASEGT. V was trimmed by 4 bases and J by 9 bases, leaving 13 bases between them. CDR3 length equals 13 residues. The CDR3 region is CASSAQPSPEQFF. CDR3 coding DNA: TGTGCCAGCAGTGCCCAGCCTTCTCCTGAGCAGTTCTTC.

This clonotype has only a few counts. V and J are TRBV3-1 and TRBJ1-2; D remains unclear. This CDR3 contains 15 residues. CDR1 is LGHDT, CDR2 YNNKEL, per germline (reference sequence). V lost 0 bases to trimming and J lost 2 bases, with 10 bases between them. CDR3: CASSQEGGPNYGYTF. The CDR3, as DNA: TGTGCCAGCAGCCAAGAGGGCGGTCCGAACTATGGCTACACCTTC.

This clonotype was counted only a few times. The chain links TRBV29-1 to TRBJ1-1; D gene unclear. The CDR3 covers 13 residues. V shed 4 bases and J shed 0 bases, with 9 bases lying between them. Germline assignment: CDR1 SQVTM and CDR2 ANQGSEA. DNA of the CDR3: TGCAGCGTTGCGCTGGGTATGAACACTGAAGCTTTCTTT. It encodes CSVALGMNTEAFF.

This clonotype has more than one count but fewer than ten. This chain connects TRBV4-1 to TRBJ2-1; maybe TRBD1 (6 bases). Trimming removed 6 bases from V and 4 bases from J, with 13 bases in between. Germline V gives CDR1 MGHRA, CDR2 YSYEKL. This CDR3 spans 14 amino acids. The CDR3 coding sequence is TGCGCCAGCAGTTATACAGACAGGTACAATGAGCAGTTCTTC. Encoded protein: CASSYTDRYNEQFF.

The gene calls are TRBV20-1 and TRBJ2-3; 8 bases match TRBD2. The length of the CDR3 is 17 residues. Unmatched junction bases numbered 20, after V lost 6 bases and J lost 6 bases. Germline lookup yields CDR1 DFQATT and CDR2 SNEGSKA (reference sequence). CDR3 DNA sequence: TGCAGTGCCCTGCAGCTAGGGATCGGGAGGGCCACCGATACGCAGTATTTT. It translates to CSALQLGIGRATDTQYF.